These T cell receptor beta chains were read from a single sample in a study of CD8 T cells in ankylosing spondylitis. Each CDR3 protein is one row after TCRdb ran MiXCR on the 5' RACE reads. The sample comprises approximately 42,000 distinct CDR3 sequences, approximately 11% of which are singletons, and more than 1.3% rests with the top ten. Sequencing was performed on blood, either unsorted or a sorted T cell fraction (not recorded which). Every receptor here comes from a male donor with ankylosing spondylitis or in good health (not recorded which). Each CDR3 is given with its conserved first and last residue. A D gene is named only where the DNA matches it firmly. The size of a clone is reported for some rows only, either as once, few or many, or as a class for expanded clones.

j_gene | v_gene | abundance | d_gene | CDR3aa | CDR3nt
TRBJ1-2 | TRBV30 | few | TRBD1 | CAWVDRAEGGYTF | TGTGCCTGGGTGGACAGGGCAGAAGGTGGCTACACCTTC
TRBJ2-3 | TRBV3-1 | many | - | CASSQDRGGAVNTQYF | TGTGCCAGCAGCCAAGATAGAGGGGGGGCCGTGAATACGCAGTATTTT
TRBJ2-1 | TRBV19 | - | - | CASSSGTPGNVQFF | TGTGCCAGTAGTAGCGGGACACCTGGCAATGTGCAGTTCTTC
TRBJ2-1 | TRBV20-1 | many | - | CSASTGGVYNEQFF | TGCAGTGCTAGTACAGGCGGGGTCTACAATGAGCAGTTCTTC
TRBJ1-1 | TRBV7-2 | many | - | CASSLAMGAPRAFF | TGTGCCAGCAGCTTAGCGATGGGGGCGCCGAGGGCTTTCTTT
TRBJ1-4 | TRBV10-3 | many | - | CATLSRAGEKLFF | TGTGCCACCCTCTCGAGGGCGGGAGAAAAACTGTTTTTT
TRBJ2-3 | TRBV29-1 | many | TRBD1 | CSVGTGITDTQYF | TGCAGCGTTGGGACAGGGATCACGGATACGCAGTATTTT
TRBJ1-5 | TRBV12-3/TRBV12-4 | many | - | CASSPPGGQPQHF | TGTGCCAGCAGTCCTCCGGGGGGGCAGCCCCAGCATTTT
TRBJ1-1 | TRBV12-3/TRBV12-4 | many | - | CASSSRGAGTEAFF | TGTGCCAGCAGTTCTCGGGGGGCTGGCACTGAAGCTTTCTTT
TRBJ2-3 | TRBV5-1 | few | - | CASSLFVRTETDTQYF | TGCGCCAGCAGCTTGTTTGTCAGAACGGAAACAGATACGCAGTATTTT
TRBJ2-6 | TRBV14 | few | TRBD1 | CASSRTGASGANVLTF | TGTGCCAGCAGCCGGACAGGGGCGAGTGGGGCCAACGTCCTGACTTTC
TRBJ2-2 | TRBV29-1 | many | - | CSVVGAANTGELFF | TGCAGCGTTGTAGGGGCCGCGAACACCGGGGAGCTGTTTTTT
TRBJ1-5 | TRBV18 | few | - | CASSFSGYSNQPQHF | TGTGCCAGCTCGTTCAGTGGCTATAGCAATCAGCCCCAGCATTTT
TRBJ2-7 | TRBV6-1 | many | - | CASSEDRVGYEQYF | TGTGCCAGCAGTGAAGACAGGGTCGGCTACGAGCAGTACTTC
TRBJ1-1 | TRBV14 | many | - | CASSQDLDTEAFF | TGTGCCAGCAGCCAAGATCTGGATACCGAAGCTTTCTTT
TRBJ2-5 | TRBV7-9 | - | - | CASSHDRYQETQYF | TGTGCCAGCAGCCACGACAGGTACCAAGAGACCCAGTACTTC
TRBJ2-1 | TRBV15 | many | TRBD2 | CATSRSGGDYNEQFF | TGTGCCACCAGCCGCAGCGGGGGGGACTACAATGAGCAGTTCTTC
TRBJ2-5 | TRBV28 | many | TRBD2 | CASSFQSGGKETQYF | TGTGCCAGCAGTTTTCAGTCGGGGGGGAAAGAGACCCAGTACTTC
TRBJ2-1 | TRBV5-1 | - | TRBD2 | CASAAGTSGGQNEQFF | TGCGCCAGCGCCGCCGGGACTAGCGGGGGGCAGAATGAGCAGTTCTTC
TRBJ2-2 | TRBV20-1 | - | - | CSARDNTGELFF | TGCAGTGCTAGAGATAACACCGGGGAGCTGTTTTTT
TRBJ2-2 | TRBV11-3 | - | - | CASSLRLTGELFF | TGTGCCAGCAGCTTAAGACTTACCGGGGAGCTGTTTTTT
TRBJ1-3 | TRBV2 | many | - | CASDRDGVNTIYF | TGTGCCAGCGACAGAGATGGCGTAAACACCATATATTTT
TRBJ1-2 | TRBV24-1 | many | TRBD1 | CATSAGQDYGYTF | TGTGCCACCAGTGCGGGACAGGACTATGGCTACACCTTC
TRBJ2-7 | TRBV5-1 | many | - | CASSLDGGGHYEQYF | TGCGCCAGCAGCTTGGATGGGGGTGGGCACTACGAGCAGTACTTC
TRBJ2-7 | TRBV21-1 | many | - | CASSKPGQGEAVEQYF | TGTGCCAGCAGCAAGCCGGGACAGGGTGAAGCGGTCGAGCAGTACTTC
TRBJ1-1 | TRBV25-1 | many | TRBD1 | CASSEQGQGRHAEAFF | TGTGCCAGCAGTGAACAGGGACAGGGAAGGCACGCTGAAGCTTTCTTT
TRBJ1-1 | TRBV5-5 | - | TRBD1 | CASSDDRGRASGDTEAFF | TGTGCCAGCAGCGACGACAGGGGGCGAGCATCCGGTGACACTGAAGCTTTCTTT
TRBJ1-1 | TRBV27 | - | - | CASMARAPNTETFF | TGTGCCAGCATGGCCAGGGCTCCGAACACTGAAACTTTCTTT
TRBJ1-1 | TRBV20-1 | many | TRBD1 | CSVTQGARGTEAFF | TGCAGTGTTACGCAGGGGGCGCGGGGCACTGAAGCTTTCTTT
TRBJ1-2 | TRBV5-1 | once | - | CVSSLVPNGIYGYTF | TGCGTCAGCAGCTTGGTCCCAAACGGAATCTATGGCTACACCTTC
TRBJ2-2 | TRBV29-1 | many | - | CSVPLGENTGELFF | TGCAGCGTTCCCCTGGGCGAAAACACCGGGGAGCTGTTTTTT
TRBJ1-1 | TRBV28 | many | TRBD1 | CASSVQDDRAEAFF | TGTGCCAGCAGCGTACAAGACGACAGGGCTGAAGCTTTCTTT
TRBJ1-5 | TRBV12-3/TRBV12-4 | many | - | CASSSEQLYNQPQHF | TGTGCCAGCAGTTCAGAACAGTTATACAATCAGCCCCAGCATTTT
TRBJ2-3 | TRBV28 | many | TRBD1 | CASSPLDRGRDTQYF | TGTGCCAGCAGTCCGTTGGACAGGGGGAGAGATACGCAGTATTTT
TRBJ1-5 | TRBV5-1 | many | - | CASSLNGAAGQPQHF | TGCGCCAGCAGCTTGAATGGGGCTGCAGGTCAGCCCCAGCATTTT
TRBJ2-1 | TRBV27 | - | - | CASSLASNSYNEQFF | TGTGCCAGCAGTTTAGCGTCGAACTCCTACAATGAGCAGTTCTTC
TRBJ2-1 | TRBV12-3/TRBV12-4 | many | TRBD2 | CASRLATSSYNEQFF | TGTGCCAGCCGACTAGCTACCAGCTCCTACAATGAGCAGTTCTTC